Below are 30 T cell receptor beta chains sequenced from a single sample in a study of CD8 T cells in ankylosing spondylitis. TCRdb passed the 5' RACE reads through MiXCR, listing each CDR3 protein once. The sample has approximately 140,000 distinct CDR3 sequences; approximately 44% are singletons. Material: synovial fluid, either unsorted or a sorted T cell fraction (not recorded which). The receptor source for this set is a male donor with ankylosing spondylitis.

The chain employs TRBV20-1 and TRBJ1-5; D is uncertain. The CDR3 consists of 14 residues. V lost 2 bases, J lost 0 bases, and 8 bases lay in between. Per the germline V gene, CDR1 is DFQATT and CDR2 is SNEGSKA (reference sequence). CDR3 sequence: CSARRQFSNQPQHF. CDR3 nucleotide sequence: TGCAGTGCTAGACGGCAGTTTAGCAATCAGCCCCAGCATTTT.

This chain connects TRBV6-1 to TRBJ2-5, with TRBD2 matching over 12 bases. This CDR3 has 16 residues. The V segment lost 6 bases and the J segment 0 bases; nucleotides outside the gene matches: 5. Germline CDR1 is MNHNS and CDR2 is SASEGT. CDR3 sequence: CASSGLAGRYQETQYF. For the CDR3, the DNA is TGTGCCAGCAGCGGACTAGCGGGGAGGTACCAAGAGACCCAGTACTTC.

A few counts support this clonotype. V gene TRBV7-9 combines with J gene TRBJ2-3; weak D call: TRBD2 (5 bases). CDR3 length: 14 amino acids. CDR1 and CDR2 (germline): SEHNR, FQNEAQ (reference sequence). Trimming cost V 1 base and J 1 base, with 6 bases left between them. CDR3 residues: CASSLVGGTDTQYF. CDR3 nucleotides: TGTGCCAGCAGCTTAGTCGGGGGCACAGATACGCAGTATTTT.

Here the CDR3 DNA reads TGTGCCAGCTCACCACGCCGGATACTTGAAGCTTTCTTT. Its translation: CASSPRRILEAFF. The V and J genes are TRBV18 and TRBJ1-1; D not certain. The CDR3 loop spans 13 amino acids. V was cut by 1 base and J by 7 bases, with 10 bases left in between. CDR1 is KGHSH, CDR2 LQKENI, per germline.

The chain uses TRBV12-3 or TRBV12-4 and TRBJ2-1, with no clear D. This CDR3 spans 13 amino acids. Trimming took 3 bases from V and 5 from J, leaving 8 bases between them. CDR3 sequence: CASSFWADNEQFF. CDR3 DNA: TGTGCCAGCAGTTTCTGGGCCGACAATGAGCAGTTCTTC.

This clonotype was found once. CDR3 nucleotides: TGTGCCAGCAGTCTTATCCAGAACACTGAAGCTTTCTTT. Its protein is CASSLIQNTEAFF. V gene TRBV27 combines with J gene TRBJ1-1; D is uncertain. Germline V gene lookup returns CDR1 MNHEY and CDR2 SMNVEV (reference sequence). Trimming took off 5 bases at V and 1 base at J, with 8 bases between the two ends. This CDR3 is built from 13 residues.

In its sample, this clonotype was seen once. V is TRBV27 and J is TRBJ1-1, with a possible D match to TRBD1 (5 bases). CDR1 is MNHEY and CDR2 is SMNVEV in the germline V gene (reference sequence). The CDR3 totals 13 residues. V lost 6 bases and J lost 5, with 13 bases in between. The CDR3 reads CASRGLERTEAFF. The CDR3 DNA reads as TGTGCCAGCAGGGGACTGGAGAGGACTGAAGCTTTCTTT.

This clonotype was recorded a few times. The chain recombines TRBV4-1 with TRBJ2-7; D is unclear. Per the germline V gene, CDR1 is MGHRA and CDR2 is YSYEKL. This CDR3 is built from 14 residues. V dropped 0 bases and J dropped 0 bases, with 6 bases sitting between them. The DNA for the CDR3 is TGCGCCAGCAGCCAAGATCCGTTCTCCTACGAGCAGTACTTC. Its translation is CASSQDPFSYEQYF.

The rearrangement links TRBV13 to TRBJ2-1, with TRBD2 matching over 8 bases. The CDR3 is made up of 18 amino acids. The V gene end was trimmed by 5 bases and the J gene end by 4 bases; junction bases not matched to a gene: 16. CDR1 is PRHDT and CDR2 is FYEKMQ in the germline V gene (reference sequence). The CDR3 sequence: CASSRRSTGGIYYNEQFF. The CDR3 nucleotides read TGTGCCAGCAGCCGGCGGTCTACGGGAGGGATCTATTACAATGAGCAGTTCTTC.

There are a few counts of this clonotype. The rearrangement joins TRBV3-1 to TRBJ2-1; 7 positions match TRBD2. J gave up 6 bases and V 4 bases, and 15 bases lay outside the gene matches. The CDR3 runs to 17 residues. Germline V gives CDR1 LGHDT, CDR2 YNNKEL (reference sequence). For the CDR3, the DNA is TGTGCCAGCAGCCCCGCGCCGTGGGGGAGGGCAAGCAATGAGCAGTTCTTC. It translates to CASSPAPWGRASNEQFF.

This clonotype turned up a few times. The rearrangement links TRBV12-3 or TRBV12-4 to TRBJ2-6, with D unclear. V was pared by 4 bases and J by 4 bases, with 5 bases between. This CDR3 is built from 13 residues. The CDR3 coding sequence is TGTGCCAGCAGTTACGTGGGGGCCAACGTCCTGACTTTC. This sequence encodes CASSYVGANVLTF.

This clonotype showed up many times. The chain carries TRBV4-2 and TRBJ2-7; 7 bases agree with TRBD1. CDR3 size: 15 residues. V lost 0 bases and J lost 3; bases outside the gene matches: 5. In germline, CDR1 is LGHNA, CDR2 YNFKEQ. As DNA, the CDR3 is TGTGCCAGCAGCCAAGATAGGGGGCATAGCTACGAGCAGTACTTC. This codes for CASSQDRGHSYEQYF.

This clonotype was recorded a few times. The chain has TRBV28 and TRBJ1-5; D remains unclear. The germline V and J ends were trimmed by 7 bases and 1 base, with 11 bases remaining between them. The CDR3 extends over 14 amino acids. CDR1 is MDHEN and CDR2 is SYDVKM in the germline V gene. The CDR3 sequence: CASIAGTSNQPQHF. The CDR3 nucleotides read TGTGCCAGCATTGCCGGAACGAGCAATCAGCCCCAGCATTTT.

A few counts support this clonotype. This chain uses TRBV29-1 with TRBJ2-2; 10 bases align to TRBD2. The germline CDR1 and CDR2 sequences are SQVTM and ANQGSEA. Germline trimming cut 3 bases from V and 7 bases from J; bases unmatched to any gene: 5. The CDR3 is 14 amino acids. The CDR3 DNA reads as TGCAGCGTTGAGCTAGCGGGGGTTATCGGGGAGCTGTTTTTT. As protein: CSVELAGVIGELFF.

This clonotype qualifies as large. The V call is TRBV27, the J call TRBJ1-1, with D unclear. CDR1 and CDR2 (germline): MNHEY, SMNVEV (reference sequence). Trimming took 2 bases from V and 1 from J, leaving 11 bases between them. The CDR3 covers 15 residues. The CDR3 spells CASSLGNPGNTEAFF. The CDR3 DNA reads TGTGCCAGCAGTTTAGGGAACCCCGGGAACACTGAAGCTTTCTTT.

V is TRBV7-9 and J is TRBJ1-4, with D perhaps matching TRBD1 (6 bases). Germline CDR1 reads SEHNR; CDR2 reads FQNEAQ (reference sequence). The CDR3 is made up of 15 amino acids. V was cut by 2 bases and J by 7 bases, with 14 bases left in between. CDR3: CASSLQGLRGEKLFF. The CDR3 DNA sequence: TGTGCCAGCAGCTTACAGGGGCTCAGGGGTGAAAAACTGTTTTTT.

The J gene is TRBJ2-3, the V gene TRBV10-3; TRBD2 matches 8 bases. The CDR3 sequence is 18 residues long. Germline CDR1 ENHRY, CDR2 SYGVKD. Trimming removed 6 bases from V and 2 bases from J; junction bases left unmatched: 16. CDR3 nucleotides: TGTGCCATCAGGGGGACTAGACACTTACACTCCGACACAGATACGCAGTATTTT. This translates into CAIRGTRHLHSDTDTQYF.

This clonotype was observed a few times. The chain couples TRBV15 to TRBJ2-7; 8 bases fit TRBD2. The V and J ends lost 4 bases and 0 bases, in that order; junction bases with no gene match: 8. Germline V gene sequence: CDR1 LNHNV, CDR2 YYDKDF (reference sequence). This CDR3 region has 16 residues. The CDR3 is CATSTLLAATSYEQYF. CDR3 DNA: TGTGCCACCAGCACCCTACTAGCGGCAACCTCCTACGAGCAGTACTTC.

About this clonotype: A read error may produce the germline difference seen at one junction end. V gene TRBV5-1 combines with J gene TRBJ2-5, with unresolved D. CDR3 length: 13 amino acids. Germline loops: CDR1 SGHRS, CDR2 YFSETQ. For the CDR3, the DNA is TGCGCCAGCAGCTTGGGACCGAAAGAAACCCAGTACTTC. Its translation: CASSLGPKETQYF.

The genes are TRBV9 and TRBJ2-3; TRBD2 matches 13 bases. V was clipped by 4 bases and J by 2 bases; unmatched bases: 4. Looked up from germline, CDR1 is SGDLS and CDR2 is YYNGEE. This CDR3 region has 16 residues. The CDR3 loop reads CASSWGLAGFTDTQYF. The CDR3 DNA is TGTGCCAGCAGCTGGGGACTAGCGGGGTTCACAGATACGCAGTATTTT.

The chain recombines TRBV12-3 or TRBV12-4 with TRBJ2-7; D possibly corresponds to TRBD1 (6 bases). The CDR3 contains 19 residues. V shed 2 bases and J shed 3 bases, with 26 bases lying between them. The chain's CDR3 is CASSLTTGISLPILYEQYF. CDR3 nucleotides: TGTGCCAGCAGTTTAACAACAGGGATCTCTCTTCCCATCCTCTACGAGCAGTACTTC.

Here the CDR3 reads CASSQEGRRVETQYF. The CDR3 coding sequence is TGCGCCAGCAGCCAAGAAGGACGGAGAGTAGAGACCCAGTACTTC. V usage is TRBV4-1 and J usage is TRBJ2-5; unclear D gene. The ends were cut back, 0 bases at V and 4 bases at J, with 12 bases in the middle. This CDR3 is built from 15 residues. Per the germline V gene, CDR1 is MGHRA and CDR2 is YSYEKL.

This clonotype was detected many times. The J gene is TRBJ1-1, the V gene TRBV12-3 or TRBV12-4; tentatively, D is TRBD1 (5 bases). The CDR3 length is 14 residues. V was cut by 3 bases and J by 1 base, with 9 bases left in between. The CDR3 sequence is CASSFQGENTEAFF. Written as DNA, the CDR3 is TGTGCCAGCAGTTTCCAAGGGGAGAACACTGAAGCTTTCTTT.

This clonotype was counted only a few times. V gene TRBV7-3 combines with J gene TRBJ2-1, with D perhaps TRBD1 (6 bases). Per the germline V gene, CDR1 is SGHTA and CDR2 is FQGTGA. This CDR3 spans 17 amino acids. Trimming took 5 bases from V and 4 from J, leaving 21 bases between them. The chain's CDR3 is CASSPAPGGGPYNEQFF. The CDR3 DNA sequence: TGTGCCAGCAGCCCGGCCCCCGGTGGGGGCCCTTACAATGAGCAGTTCTTC.

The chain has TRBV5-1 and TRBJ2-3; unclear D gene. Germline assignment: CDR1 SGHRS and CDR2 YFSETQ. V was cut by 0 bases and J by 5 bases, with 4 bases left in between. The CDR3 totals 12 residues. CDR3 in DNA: TGCGCCAGCAGCTTGGCCTTAGATACGCAGTATTTT. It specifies CASSLALDTQYF.

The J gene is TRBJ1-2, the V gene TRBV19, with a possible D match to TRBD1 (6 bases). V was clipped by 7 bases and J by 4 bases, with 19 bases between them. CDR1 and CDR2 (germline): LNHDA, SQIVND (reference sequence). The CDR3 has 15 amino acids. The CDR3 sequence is CASTIGGASSYGYTF. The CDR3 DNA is TGTGCCAGTACCATCGGGGGGGCGAGTAGCTATGGCTACACCTTC.

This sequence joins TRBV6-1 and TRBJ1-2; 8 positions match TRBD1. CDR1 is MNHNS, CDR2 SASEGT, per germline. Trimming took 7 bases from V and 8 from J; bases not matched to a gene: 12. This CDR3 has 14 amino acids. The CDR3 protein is CASTPYSGGNGYTF. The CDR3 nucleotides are TGTGCCAGCACTCCCTACTCAGGGGGCAACGGCTACACCTTC.

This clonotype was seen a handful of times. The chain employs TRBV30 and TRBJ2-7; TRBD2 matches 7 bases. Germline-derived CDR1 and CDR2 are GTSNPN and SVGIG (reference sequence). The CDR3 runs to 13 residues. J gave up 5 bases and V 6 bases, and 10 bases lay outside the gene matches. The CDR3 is CACRGGRTHEQYF. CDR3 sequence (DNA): TGTGCCTGCCGGGGAGGGAGGACCCACGAGCAGTACTTC. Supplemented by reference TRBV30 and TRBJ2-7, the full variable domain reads SQTIHQWPATLVQPVGSPLSLECTVEGTSNPNLYWYRQAAGRGLQLLFYSVGIGQISSEVPQNLSASRPQDRQFILSSKKLLLSDSGFYLCACRGGRTHEQYFGPGTRLTVT.

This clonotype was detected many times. CDR3 bases: TGTGCCAGCAGCTTGGCGCAGGGATCCTACAATGAGCAGTTCTTC. It translates to CASSLAQGSYNEQFF. V is TRBV5-5 and J is TRBJ2-1; a weak D match, TRBD1 (5 bases). Germline V lookup: CDR1 SGHKS, CDR2 YYEKEE (reference sequence). This CDR3 is 15 amino acids long. The V gene lost 0 bases and the J gene lost 1 base, with 8 bases spanning the gap.

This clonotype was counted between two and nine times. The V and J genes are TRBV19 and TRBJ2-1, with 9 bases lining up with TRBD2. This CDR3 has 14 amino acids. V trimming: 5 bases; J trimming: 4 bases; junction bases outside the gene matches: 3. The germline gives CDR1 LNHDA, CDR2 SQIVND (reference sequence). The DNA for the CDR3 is TGTGCCAGTAGTGCGGGGGGGGCTTACAATGAGCAGTTCTTC. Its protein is CASSAGGAYNEQFF.